One sample yielded the 29 T cell receptor beta chains listed below, sequenced in a study of T cell responses to AZD1222 COVID-19 vaccine. The method was immunoSEQ multiplex PCR; TCRdb's version includes in-frame clones alone and lacks a portion of them. This table holds roughly 150,000 clones, just over 90% found once. The sample was peripheral blood, taken 28 days after the second AZD1222 dose. These receptors were collected from an adult who received the AZD1222 COVID-19 vaccine.

This clone is a singleton in its sample. The rearrangement uses TRBV9 and TRBJ1-1, with 7 bases that match TRBD1. There are 16 residues in the CDR3. The germline CDR1 and CDR2 sequences are SGDLS and YYNGEE. Germline trimming cut 3 bases from V and 5 bases from J; bases unmatched to any gene: 13. CDR3 nucleotide sequence: TGTGCCAGCAGCGCTACAGGGGATAGGACCAAAACTGAAGCTTTCTTT. Residues: CASSATGDRTKTEAFF. The full variable domain, with the rest looked up from reference TRBV9 and TRBJ1-1, is DSGVTQTPKHLITATGQRVTLRCSPRSGDLSVYWYQQSLDQGLQFLIQYYNGEERAKGNILERFSAQQFPDLHSELNLSSLELGDSALYFCASSATGDRTKTEAFFGQGTRLTVV.

The chain has TRBV7-3 and TRBJ2-3, with a possible D match to TRBD2 (6 bases). The germline V gene encodes CDR1 SGHTA and CDR2 FQGTGA. Deletions cut 4 bases from V and 1 base from J, with 6 bases between. The CDR3 has 13 amino acids. The CDR3 sequence is CASSSGGTDTQYF. CDR3 in DNA: TGTGCCAGCAGCTCGGGAGGCACAGATACGCAGTATTTT.

Remarks on this clone: One end of the junction fails to match germline, which may point to a read error. The chain couples TRBV18 to TRBJ1-2; 9 bases line up with TRBD1. Germline V gene lookup returns CDR1 KGHSH and CDR2 LQKENI. The CDR3 has 13 amino acids. The DNA for the CDR3 is TGTGCCAGCTCCCCACAGGGGGCGGATGGCTACACCTTC. It is translated as CASSPQGADGYTF.

The chain has TRBV29-1 and TRBJ2-1; TRBD2 might be the D (6 bases). In germline, CDR1 is SQVTM, CDR2 ANQGSEA. The ends were cut back, 7 bases at V and 4 bases at J, with 11 bases in the middle. The CDR3 is 12 amino acids. The CDR3 bases are TGCAGCGCCGAGACTAGTTACAATGAGCAGTTCTTC. Residues: CSAETSYNEQFF.

The chain carries TRBV5-1 and TRBJ1-5, with D unclear. V was trimmed by 0 bases and J by 0 bases, leaving 4 bases between them. The CDR3 consists of 14 residues. Germline values: CDR1 SGHRS, CDR2 YFSETQ. Written as DNA, the CDR3 is TGCGCCAGCAGCTTGGGTAATAGCAATCAGCCCCAGCATTTT. It specifies CASSLGNSNQPQHF.

The chain employs TRBV5-1 and TRBJ1-2; 8 bases are a match to TRBD1. CDR1 and CDR2 (germline): SGHRS, YFSETQ. This CDR3 spans 16 amino acids. Trimming cost V 2 bases and J 4 bases; bases outside gene matches: 10. The CDR3 here is CASSFGQGIVLYGYTF. The CDR3 coding sequence is TGCGCCAGCAGCTTCGGACAGGGAATTGTGCTCTATGGCTACACCTTC.

The chain has TRBV5-1 and TRBJ1-4, with TRBD1 identical over 7 bases. CDR1 SGHRS and CDR2 YFSETQ come from the germline V gene. The V gene end was trimmed by 1 base and the J gene end by 8 bases; junction bases not matched to a gene: 5. The CDR3 length is 14 residues. The CDR3 loop reads CASSLTQGEEKLFF. In DNA, the CDR3 is TGCGCCAGCAGCTTGACGCAGGGGGAAGAAAAACTGTTTTTT.

This rearrangement joins TRBV30 to TRBJ2-7; the match to TRBD2 covers 8 bases. The CDR3 length is 14 residues. V lost 2 bases and J lost 6; bases outside the gene matches: 9. Germline lookup yields CDR1 GTSNPN and CDR2 SVGIG (reference sequence). The CDR3 DNA reads as TGTGCCTGGAGTAAAGCGGGAGCGTTTCTCGAGCAGTACTTC. Protein sequence: CAWSKAGAFLEQYF.

V gene TRBV7-8 combines with J gene TRBJ1-2; D gene ambiguous. The CDR3 is 13 residues long. CDR1 and CDR2 from the germline V gene are SGHVS and FQNEAQ. Trimming stripped 5 bases from V and 2 bases from J, with 9 bases between. The CDR3 is CASSPAENYGYTF. For the CDR3, the DNA is TGTGCCAGCAGCCCAGCAGAGAACTATGGCTACACCTTC.

The sample holds one count of this clone. V and J are TRBV11-2 and TRBJ1-1; perhaps TRBD1 as D (5 bases). Germline CDR1 reads SGHAT; CDR2 reads FQNNGV. V lost 5 bases to trimming and J lost 4 bases, with 14 bases between them. This CDR3 region has 14 residues. CDR3 DNA: TGTGCCAGCAGCCATGTCACTAGGGGCACTGAAGCTTTCTTT. It codes for CASSHVTRGTEAFF.

This chain uses TRBV5-3 with TRBJ2-1; 7 bases are shared with TRBD2. TRBV5-3 has ORF status, its function being uncertain. CDR3 length: 17 amino acids. The junction had 8 bases not matched to a gene; V was cut back by 2 bases and J by 0 bases. The CDR3 protein is CARSLTTSVCSYNEQFF. The CDR3 nucleotides are TGTGCCAGAAGCTTAACCACTAGCGTGTGCTCCTACAATGAGCAGTTCTTC.

The genes are TRBV29-1 and TRBJ1-2; 9 positions match TRBD1. The germline gives CDR1 SQVTM, CDR2 ANQGSEA. CDR3 length: 12 amino acids. After removal of 8 bases from V and 7 bases from J, the junction contained 8 bases not matched to a gene. The CDR3 nucleotides are TGCAGCTCCGGGGACAGGGCCTTTGGCTACACCTTC. Translated, it gives CSSGDRAFGYTF.

The CDR3 sequence: CASSVEGNYGYTF. Written as DNA, the CDR3 is TGTGCCAGCAGTGTAGAAGGGAACTATGGCTACACCTTC. The J gene is TRBJ1-2, the V gene TRBV2, with D unclear. V gave up 4 bases and J gave up 2 bases, with 8 bases separating them. Germline V gives CDR1 SNHLY, CDR2 FYNNEI. The CDR3 totals 13 residues.

There are a few counts of this clone. The CDR3 spells CASSLPQGAGTGELFF. The CDR3 DNA reads TGCGCCAGCAGCTTACCTCAGGGGGCCGGCACCGGGGAGCTGTTTTTT. The chain links TRBV5-1 to TRBJ2-2; 8 bases fit TRBD1. CDR3 length: 16 residues. Germline loops: CDR1 SGHRS, CDR2 YFSETQ. The V and J ends lost 2 bases and 4 bases, in that order; junction bases with no gene match: 7.

The chain couples TRBV7-8 to TRBJ1-5; the D is unclear. The CDR3 has 13 residues. CDR1 and CDR2 from the germline V gene are SGHVS and FQNEAQ. V gave up 1 base and J gave up 4 bases, with 5 bases separating them. CDR3 protein: CASSLVSNQPQHF. DNA for the CDR3: TGTGCCAGCAGCTTAGTGTCAAATCAGCCCCAGCATTTT.

The chain is built from TRBV10-1 and TRBJ1-6; D ambiguous. Germline V gene lookup returns CDR1 WNHNN and CDR2 SYGVQD (reference sequence). Deletions cut 6 bases from V and 7 bases from J, with 10 bases between. This CDR3 spans 13 amino acids. In DNA, the CDR3 is TGCGCCAGCAGCCGGTCCCTCAATTCACCCCTCCACTTT. Its translation is CASSRSLNSPLHF.

The V call is TRBV7-6, the J call TRBJ1-1, with a weak D call TRBD1 (6 bases). The V gene lost 3 bases and the J gene lost 2 bases, with 13 bases spanning the gap. The length of the CDR3 is 15 residues. From germline, CDR1 is SGHVS and CDR2 FNYEAQ. CDR3 residues: CASSFREGVNTEAFF. In DNA form, the CDR3 reads TGTGCCAGCAGCTTTAGGGAGGGGGTAAACACTGAAGCTTTCTTT.

This clone was detected only once. V is TRBV11-2 and J is TRBJ1-2, with TRBD1 as a possible D gene (6 bases). Germline CDR1 SGHAT, CDR2 FQNNGV. V lost 0 bases, J lost 7 bases, and 15 bases lay in between. The CDR3 contains 15 residues. CDR3 in DNA: TGTGCCAGCAGCTTAGAACTGGGGGCGCCGAGTGGCTACACCTTC. Translated, it gives CASSLELGAPSGYTF.

V gene TRBV2 combines with J gene TRBJ1-2, with D tentatively TRBD1 (6 bases). Trimming pared 6 bases from V and 14 bases from J, leaving 28 bases between. Germline lookup yields CDR1 SNHLY and CDR2 FYNNEI. There are 15 residues in the CDR3. The CDR3 nucleotides read TGTGCCAGCAGCCCGAAGCGGAACAGGGAGAGGGTGGGAACCTTC. This gives the protein CASSPKRNRERVGTF.

The chain links TRBV15 to TRBJ1-4, with 8 bases that match TRBD1. The V and J ends lost 1 base and 3 bases, in that order; junction bases with no gene match: 4. This CDR3 contains 16 residues. Germline CDR1 and CDR2: LNHNV and YYDKDF (reference sequence). Here the CDR3 reads CATSRGQGISNEKLFF. As DNA, the CDR3 is TGTGCCACCAGCAGAGGACAGGGGATATCTAATGAAAAACTGTTTTTT.

The chain uses TRBV6-5 and TRBJ1-1; no reliable D call. There are 14 residues in the CDR3. Germline V gene lookup returns CDR1 MNHEY and CDR2 SVGAGI. V lost 8 bases to trimming and J lost 2 bases, with 15 bases between them. This chain's CDR3 is CASSFVGLNTEAFF. The CDR3 DNA sequence: TGTGCCAGCTCGTTCGTAGGGCTAAACACTGAAGCTTTCTTT.

The chain links TRBV12-3 or TRBV12-4 to TRBJ1-1; no firm D call. The CDR3 sequence is 12 residues long. Trimming removed 7 bases from V and 10 bases from J, with 16 bases in between. The CDR3 here is CASTPSGLRAFF. CDR3 bases: TGTGCCAGCACCCCCAGTGGTCTCCGAGCTTTCTTT.

The CDR3 region has the DNA TGTGCCAGCAGCGGAGGGTCCCCCGGGGAGCTGTTTTTT. The encoded protein is CASSGGSPGELFF. V is TRBV9 and J is TRBJ2-2; the D gene is possibly TRBD2 (5 bases). V gave up 3 bases and J gave up 6 bases, with 9 bases separating them. Germline CDR1 SGDLS, CDR2 YYNGEE. CDR3 size: 13 residues.

The chain links TRBV7-6 to TRBJ2-3; TRBD2 matches 11 bases. The CDR3 is 15 amino acids. V shed 3 bases and J 7 bases; nucleotides not matched to a gene: 6. Germline V gives CDR1 SGHVS, CDR2 FNYEAQ. This chain's CDR3 is CASSFSGGAANTQYF. The CDR3 bases are TGTGCCAGCAGCTTTAGCGGGGGGGCCGCAAATACGCAGTATTTT.

The chain is built from TRBV27 and TRBJ1-5; D unclear. From germline, CDR1 is MNHEY and CDR2 SMNVEV (reference sequence). The V end lost 0 bases, the J end lost 4 bases, and 13 bases lay between the germline ends. There are 16 residues in the CDR3. In nucleotides, the CDR3 is TGTGCCAGCAGTTTATCGGGCAGGATAAGAAATCAGCCCCAGCATTTT. Translating it yields CASSLSGRIRNQPQHF.

This chain joins TRBV3-1 (or the pseudogene TRBV3-2) and TRBJ2-1, with D unclear. V was cut by 0 bases and J by 7 bases, with 10 bases left in between. Germline V gene lookup returns CDR1 LGHDT and CDR2 YNNKEL (reference sequence). This CDR3 contains 14 residues. This chain's CDR3 is CASSQDLGENEQFF. In nucleotides, the CDR3 is TGTGCCAGCAGCCAAGACTTAGGCGAAAATGAGCAGTTCTTC.

The rearrangement links TRBV7-9 to TRBJ2-5; no clear D. V lost 1 base and J lost 3, with 6 bases in between. The CDR3 spans 13 residues. Looked up from germline, CDR1 is SEHNR and CDR2 is FQNEAQ (reference sequence). CDR3 loop: CASSLDAEETQYF. The DNA for the CDR3 is TGTGCCAGCAGCTTAGATGCAGAAGAGACCCAGTACTTC.

This chain joins TRBV3-1 (or the pseudogene TRBV3-2) and TRBJ1-6, with 9 positions matching TRBD1. The CDR3 sequence is 16 residues long. The germline gives CDR1 LGHDT, CDR2 YNNKEL (reference sequence). Trimming at V came to 5 bases and at J to 5 bases, leaving 7 bases not matched to a gene. This chain's CDR3 is CASSGDRVRNNSPLHF. The CDR3 DNA follows: TGTGCCAGCAGCGGGGACAGGGTGAGGAATAATTCACCCCTCCACTTT.

This clone was seen only once. This could be a read error, since a much larger clone is one nucleotide away. The rearrangement links TRBV25-1 to TRBJ2-2; D remains unclear. V was trimmed by 6 bases and J by 4 bases, leaving 6 bases between them. The CDR3 has 12 amino acids. Germline CDR1 is MGHDK and CDR2 is SYGVNS. CDR3 residues: CASRETTGELFF. DNA for the CDR3: TGTGCCAGCAGGGAGACCACCGGGGAGCTGTTTTTT. The complete variable domain, with remaining parts taken from reference TRBV25-1 and TRBJ2-2, reads EADIYQTPRYLVIGTGKKITLECSQTMGHDKMYWYQQDPGMELHLIHYSYGVNSTEKGDLSSESTVSRIRTEHFPLTLESARPSHTSQYLCASRETTGELFFGEGSRLTVL.